The 18 T cell receptor beta chains given below trace back to one sample, sequenced in a study of CXCR3-negative and CXCR3-positive naive CD8 T cells. Study-wide points: TRB CDR3s of CXCR3-positive naive cells were more hydrophobic than those of CXCR3-negative naive cells.

Antigens for these TCRs are unknown. cDNA libraries for TRB were generated by 5' RACE incorporating UMI labels. No DNA is given; TCRdb re-called the 5' RACE reads and lists each CDR3 protein once. The table lists 150,000 to 160,000 distinct CDR3 sequences. The specimen sequenced was naive CXCR3+ CD8+ T cells from blood. Subset described: CD45RO-CCR7+CD27+CD95- naive CD8+ T cells expressing CXCR3 (TNR3+). These receptors were collected from a human donor in good health. Some clones in this sample may be carry-over from other donors' samples.

V gene TRBV29-1 combines with J gene TRBJ2-2. The CDR3 sequence is 16 residues long. From germline, CDR1 is SQVTM and CDR2 ANQGSEA. The CDR3 is CSVEDRGRGLIGELFF.

The chain has TRBV7-6 and TRBJ1-2. CDR3 size: 14 residues. CDR1 and CDR2 from the germline V gene are SGHVS and FNYEAQ. The CDR3 is CASSSAKDDYGYTF.

This rearrangement joins TRBV14 to TRBJ1-1; TCRdb selects TRBD1, and the lack of DNA leaves this call unchecked. The CDR3 has 16 residues. CDR1 and CDR2 (germline): SGHDN, FVKESK. The CDR3 reads CASSQGQPNWNTEAFF.

The chain carries TRBV18 and TRBJ2-7; TCRdb proposes TRBD1, but this gene call is untestable without DNA. Germline V lookup: CDR1 KGHSH, CDR2 LQKENI. This CDR3 is built from 13 residues. CDR3 residues: CASSPGQAGEQYF.

The gene calls are TRBV12-3 or TRBV12-4 and TRBJ2-7; TCRdb returns TRBD2, unconfirmable since there is no DNA. The CDR3 covers 12 residues. The CDR3 is CATGTSEYEQYF.

This chain uses TRBV10-3 with TRBJ2-1; as DNA is missing, the TRBD1 call by TCRdb cannot be tested. Germline-derived CDR1 and CDR2 are ENHRY and SYGVKD. The CDR3 loop spans 16 amino acids. The CDR3 region is CAISESSAGTNNEQFF.

The chain combines TRBV5-1 with TRBJ2-1; TCRdb selects TRBD2, and the lack of DNA leaves this call unchecked. CDR3 size: 16 residues. Per the germline V gene, CDR1 is SGHRS and CDR2 is YFSETQ. CDR3 sequence reads: CASSGALETSYNEQFF.

This chain uses TRBV24-1 with TRBJ2-5; lacking DNA, the TRBD2 call made by TCRdb goes unchecked. The CDR3 covers 18 residues. The V gene's germline CDR1 is KGHDR and CDR2 SFDVKD. The CDR3: CATSDERGLAGGWETQYF.

The rearrangement links TRBV5-1 to TRBJ1-1. The CDR3 totals 14 residues. Germline CDR1 is SGHRS and CDR2 is YFSETQ. This CDR3 is CASSLVLMNTEAFF.

The chain carries TRBV4-1 and TRBJ2-7; TCRdb's assignment of TRBD2 cannot be checked, as there is no DNA. The CDR3 extends over 15 amino acids. CDR1 is MGHRA, CDR2 YSYEKL, per germline. This CDR3 reads CASSQWTSGEYEQYF.

The chain combines TRBV14 with TRBJ1-1; the TRBD1 assignment by TCRdb is unverifiable without DNA. Germline lookup yields CDR1 SGHDN and CDR2 FVKESK. CDR3 length: 14 residues. The CDR3 is CASSQGRGFGEAFF.

The chain combines TRBV5-5 with TRBJ2-3; TCRdb reports TRBD2, a call that lacks DNA to check it against. This CDR3 is built from 15 residues. CDR1 is SGHKS and CDR2 is YYEKEE in the germline V gene (reference sequence). CDR3 protein: CASSLGGKSRDTQYF.

CDR3 in amino acids: CASRRLAGYGELFF. The J gene is TRBJ2-2, the V gene TRBV2; no DNA is available, so the TRBD2 call from TCRdb remains unchecked. The CDR3 has 14 amino acids. Germline lookup yields CDR1 SNHLY and CDR2 FYNNEI.

The chain combines TRBV4-3 with TRBJ2-7; TCRdb's D call, TRBD1, is unchecked because there is no DNA. This CDR3 is 15 amino acids long. Germline loops: CDR1 LGHNA, CDR2 YSLEER. The CDR3 spells CASSQEEGASYEQYF.

V and J are TRBV11-2 and TRBJ2-1; TCRdb names TRBD2, which stays unverified in the absence of DNA. Per germline, CDR1 SGHAT and CDR2 FQNNGV. The CDR3 has 20 amino acids. CDR3 loop: CASSPLGTSGRGGGYNEQFF.

The chain is built from TRBV12-3 or TRBV12-4 and TRBJ1-1; the TCRdb call, TRBD1, lacks DNA for checking. The CDR3 covers 15 residues. The CDR3 reads CASSLGVGVGTEAFF.

The V call is TRBV29-1, the J call TRBJ2-7. Germline CDR1 SQVTM, CDR2 ANQGSEA. The CDR3 is 13 residues long. CDR3 region: CSVEDWSSYEQYF.

The V call is TRBV27, the J call TRBJ2-7; TCRdb reports TRBD2, a call that lacks DNA to check it against. This CDR3 region has 15 residues. Germline V CDR1 and CDR2: MNHEY, SMNVEV (reference sequence). CDR3 in amino acids: CASQLGGQGVGEQYF.